This TCR beta chain originates from a study of blood T cell repertoires in COVID-19. TCRdb keeps only in-frame clones here, not all; method: immunoSEQ multiplex PCR. The sample comprises around 170,000 clones, approximately 81% of which are singletons, and roughly 7.3% rests with the top ten. CDR1 and CDR2 (germline): SGHRS, YFSETQ. Trimming stripped 5 bases from V and 4 bases from J, with 15 bases between. The CDR3 totals 14 residues. Cohorts were determined from participant-reported clinical history. This chain links TRBV5-1 with TRBJ1-1, with D maybe TRBD1 (6 bases). The sequence came from a woman between 50 and 59 years old who had recovered from COVID-19. Sequenced sample: PBMCs or T cells enriched from blood (not recorded which). The CDR3 region has the DNA TGCGCCAGCAGGGAACAGGGCGCGGGCACTGAAGCTTTCTTT. It is translated as CASREQGAGTEAFF. Complete variable domain (other parts from reference TRBV5-1 and TRBJ1-1): KAGVTQTPRYLIKTRGQQVTLSCSPISGHRSVSWYQQTPGQGLQFLFEYFSETQRNKGNFPGRFSGRQFSNSRSEMNVSTLELGDSALYLCASREQGAGTEAFFGQGTRLTVV.